The rows below give T cell receptor beta chains drawn from one sample of a study of post-analysis software for immune sequencing data. TCRdb re-called the PCR reads with MiXCR, one entry per CDR3 protein. The table lists approximately 570,000 distinct CDR3 sequences, about 40% of them singletons, with under 2% in the top ten. Sample: blood. These receptors originate from a girl aged 10-17 years with multiple sclerosis. The CDR3 runs from the conserved cysteine through the conserved F or W. A D gene is named only where the DNA matches it firmly. Clone size, where shown, is once, few, many, or a class for clones that have expanded.

>-|-|TRBJ1-1|TRBV6-1
TGTGCCAGCAGTGAAGGGCCGCAGGGGCCGGCTACTGAAGCTTTCTTT
CASSEGPQGPATEAFF
>few|-|TRBJ2-7|TRBV3-1
TGTGCCAGCAGCCAGGACCGCTGGGGGTTCCCCTACGAGCAGTACTTC
CASSQDRWGFPYEQYF
>-|-|TRBJ2-1|TRBV24-1
TGTGCCACCCAGGGGTCCTACAATGGGCAGTTCTTC
CATQGSYNGQFF
>-|-|TRBJ2-7|TRBV29-1
TGCAGCGTTGGATCCAGGGGAACCTACGAGCAGTACTTC
CSVGSRGTYEQYF
>-|-|TRBJ2-5|TRBV20-1
TGCAGTGCTGAGAAAGAGACCCAGTACTTC
CSAEKETQYF
>-|-|TRBJ2-5|TRBV29-1
TGCAGCGTTGAATCGCAGGGGTGGCAAGAGACCCAGTACTTC
CSVESQGWQETQYF
>few|-|TRBJ2-1|TRBV7-9
TGTGCCAGCAGCTTAGGCCTCCCCAGTGAGCAGTTCTTC
CASSLGLPSEQFF
>-|-|TRBJ2-7|TRBV5-1
TGCGCCAGCAGCCCTGACAGAACATTCTCCTACGAGCAGTACTTC
CASSPDRTFSYEQYF
>-|TRBD1|TRBJ2-1|TRBV10-3
TGTGCCATCAGTGTCCGCCAGGGGGTCCCCAATGAGCAGTTCTTC
CAISVRQGVPNEQFF
>-|-|TRBJ1-5|TRBV7-2
TGTGCCAGCAGCTTAAACCTTATTGGGGGGAGCAATCAGCCCCAGCATTTT
CASSLNLIGGSNQPQHF
>once|-|TRBJ2-7|TRBV3-1
TGTGCCAGCAGCCAGAAGGGTTACGAGCAGTACTTC
CASSQKGYEQYF
>few|-|TRBJ1-2|TRBV5-1
TGCGCCAGCAGCTTGGACGGGGGAAACTATGGCTACACCTTC
CASSLDGGNYGYTF
>few|TRBD1|TRBJ1-2|TRBV7-3
TGTGCCAGCAGCAGGGACAGGATGGGCTACACCTTC
CASSRDRMGYTF
>-|TRBD2|TRBJ2-7|TRBV7-9
TGTGCCAGCATAGCGGGAGGATCGACCTCCTACGAGCAGTACTTC
CASIAGGSTSYEQYF
>-|-|TRBJ2-6|TRBV29-1
TGCAGCACGAGGACAGCCGGGGCCAACGTCCGGACTTTC
CSTRTAGANVRTF
>few|TRBD2|TRBJ2-3|TRBV6-5
TGTGCCAGCAGTTCTCCGGGGGAGCGGGGGAGCACAGATACGCAGTATTTT
CASSSPGERGSTDTQYF